The T cell receptor (beta chain) described here comes from a study of monozygotic twins with inflammatory bowel disease (dated by TCRdb to between 2018 and 2021). Regarding the complete study: The complete study included approximately 30 monozygotic twin pairs: 19 IBD-discordant Danish pairs and nine German pairs, of which four were IBD-concordant and five were IBD-discordant. Disease-associated traits were sought mainly through comparisons between IBD patients and their genetically identical healthy co-twins within discordant pairs. Each individual had, on average, about 151 000 unique TCRalpha sequences and 181 000 unique TCRbeta sequences available for analysis. On the study overall, not on this receptor specifically: TCRbeta repertoire diversity, by inverse Simpson index, was decreased in IBD patients compared with their healthy co-twins. No single strong signal or clonotype linked to IBD turned up in the results, so the idea that one exists was not supported. IBD patients shared fewer clonotypes with other individuals than healthy twins did, most markedly in patients showing signs of disease activity. Concordant and discordant twins showed no difference in repertoire similarity, possibly because of limited statistical power. Because patients were on differing immunosuppressive treatments, the repertoires may have picked up extra background noise and inter-individual variability. The analysis was unable to tell different T cell subtypes apart.

Notes on this clonotype: Its target antigen remains unknown.

From each donor, a roughly 2.7 ml peripheral blood sample was collected into PAXgene tubes and kept at -80 degrees C. Total RNA was isolated from whole blood with the PAXgene blood miRNA kit on an automated QIAcube, without T cell sorting. Peripheral blood from monozygotic twin pairs, either concordant or discordant for inflammatory bowel disease, underwent deep TCRalpha and TCRbeta repertoire profiling that used unique molecular barcoding. Smoking habits were recorded for all twin pairs, with individuals classified as current, former or never smokers. The CDR3 measures 13 amino acids from cysteine to phenylalanine. This entry has no DNA. The germline V gene sets CDR1 to MNHEY and CDR2 to SVGAGI. Library method: 5' RACE. The input for every TCR library was 3,500 to 4,000 ng of total RNA. For each sample, cDNA synthesis was carried out in eight separate reactions using SMARTScribe reverse transcriptase. During cDNA synthesis, template switching was used to introduce unique molecular identifiers that contained a 6-nucleotide sample barcode. Amplification of TCRalpha and TCRbeta cDNA involved two nested PCRs of approximately 17 and 9 cycles, and each PCR was followed by bead purification. Before amplification, the cDNA was treated with uracil DNA-glycosylase and purified using the QIAquick PCR purification kit. The second PCR was the step at which Illumina TruSeq-compatible adapters and sample-specific barcodes were added. Library quality and concentration were checked on TapeStation and Qubit, and libraries were pooled at about 5 ng each. The pooled libraries were sequenced with 2 x 100 bp reads and custom sequencing primers on an Illumina HiSeq2500 single-index Rapid Run. Processing in the source paper ran as follows. MiGEC version 1.2.6 was used for UMI-based consensus assembly to correct PCR and sequencing errors. V(D)J alignment, clonotype assembly and CDR3 extraction were performed with MiXCR version 2.1.1. To normalise gene usage, clonotype sharing and MAIT/NKT TCR abundance, the analysis used the top 1000, 10 000 and 20 000 clonotypes per sample. After downsampling to 27 000 UMIs, diversity was calculated as the inverse Simpson index using the vegan R package. Statistical testing used paired Mann-Whitney U tests on the discordant twin pairs and applied Benjamini-Hochberg correction for multiple testing. TCRdb reprocessed the reads and provides one entry for every CDR3 protein sequence; no DNA is given. TCRdb's processing, not the study's, gives the V and J calls here. The sample table includes around 400,000 distinct CDR3 sequences. The ten largest clones take up around 2.4% of the sample.

The sequence links TRBV6-5 to TRBJ2-5; lacking DNA, the TRBD2 call made by TCRdb goes unchecked. Sequenced material: blood. The sequence derives from a human donor with ulcerative colitis or Crohn's disease, or a healthy co-twin of an affected twin (not recorded which). CDR3 reads: CASSPFRQETQYF.